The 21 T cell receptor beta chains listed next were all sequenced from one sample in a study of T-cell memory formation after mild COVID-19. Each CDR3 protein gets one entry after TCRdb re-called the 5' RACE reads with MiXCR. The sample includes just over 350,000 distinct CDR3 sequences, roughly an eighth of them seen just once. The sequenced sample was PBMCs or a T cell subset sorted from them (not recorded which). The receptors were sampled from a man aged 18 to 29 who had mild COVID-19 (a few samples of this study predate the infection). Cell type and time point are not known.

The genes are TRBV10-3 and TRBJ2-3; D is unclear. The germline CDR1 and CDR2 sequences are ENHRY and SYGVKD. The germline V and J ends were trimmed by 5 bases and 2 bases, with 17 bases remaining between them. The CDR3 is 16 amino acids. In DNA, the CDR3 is TGTGCCATCAGTCGCCGTAGTAACAGCCACACAGATACGCAGTATTTT. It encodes CAISRRSNSHTDTQYF.

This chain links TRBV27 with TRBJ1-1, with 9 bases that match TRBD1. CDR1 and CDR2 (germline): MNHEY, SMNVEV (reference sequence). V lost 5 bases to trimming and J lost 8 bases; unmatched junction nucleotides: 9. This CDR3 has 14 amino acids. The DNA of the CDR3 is TGTGCCAGCAGTACCACAGGGGGCCGTTACGAAGCTTTCTTT. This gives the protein CASSTTGGRYEAFF.

CDR3 in DNA: TGCGCCAGCAGCCAAGTCTCAGGGGGGCAGCGTGGCTACACCTTC. Amino acids: CASSQVSGGQRGYTF. The rearrangement joins TRBV4-1 to TRBJ1-2, with TRBD1 identical over 7 bases. Looked up from germline, CDR1 is MGHRA and CDR2 is YSYEKL. V gave up 1 base and J gave up 7 bases; unmatched junction bases: 9. The CDR3 extends over 15 amino acids.

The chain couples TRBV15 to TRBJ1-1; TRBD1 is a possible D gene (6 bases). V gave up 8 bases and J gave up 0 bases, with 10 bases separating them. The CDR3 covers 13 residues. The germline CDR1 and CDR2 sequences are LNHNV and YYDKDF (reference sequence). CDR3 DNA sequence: TGTGCCACCTGTGGACAGTTGAACACTGAAGCTTTCTTT. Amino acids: CATCGQLNTEAFF.

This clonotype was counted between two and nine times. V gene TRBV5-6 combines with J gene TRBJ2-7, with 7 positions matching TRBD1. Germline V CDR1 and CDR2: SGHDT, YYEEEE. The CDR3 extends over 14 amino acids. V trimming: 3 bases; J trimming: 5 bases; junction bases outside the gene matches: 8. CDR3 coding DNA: TGTGCCAGCAGCTACGACAGGGTTGGCCACGAGCAGTACGTC. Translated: CASSYDRVGHEQYV.

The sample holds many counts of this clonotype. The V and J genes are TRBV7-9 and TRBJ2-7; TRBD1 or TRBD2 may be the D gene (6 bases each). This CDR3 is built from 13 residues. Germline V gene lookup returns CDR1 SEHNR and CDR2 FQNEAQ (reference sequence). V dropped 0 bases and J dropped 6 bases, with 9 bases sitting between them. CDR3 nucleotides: TGTGCCAGCAGCTTAGCGGGGGGCGGCGAGCAGTACTTC. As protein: CASSLAGGGEQYF.

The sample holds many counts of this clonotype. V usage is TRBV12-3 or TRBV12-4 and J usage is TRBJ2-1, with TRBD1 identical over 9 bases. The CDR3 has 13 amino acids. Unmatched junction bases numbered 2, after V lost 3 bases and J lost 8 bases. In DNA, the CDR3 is TGTGCCAGCAGTTTTGGACAGGGGTATGAGCAGTTCTTC. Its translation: CASSFGQGYEQFF.

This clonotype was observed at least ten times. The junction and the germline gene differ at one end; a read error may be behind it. The chain's CDR3 is CASSLAGSDTQYF. CDR3 in DNA: TGTGCCAGCAGCCTAGCGGGGTCAGATACGCAGTATTTT. This rearrangement joins TRBV7-2 to TRBJ2-3; 9 bases map to TRBD2. Germline CDR1 SGHTA, CDR2 FQGNSA. The CDR3 consists of 13 residues.

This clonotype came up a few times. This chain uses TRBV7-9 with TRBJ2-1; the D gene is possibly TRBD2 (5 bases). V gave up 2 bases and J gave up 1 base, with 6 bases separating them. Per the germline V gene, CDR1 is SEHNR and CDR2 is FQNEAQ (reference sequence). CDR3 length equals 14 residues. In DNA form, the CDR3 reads TGTGCCAGCAGCTTACTAGCTTCCTACAATGAGCAGTTCTTC. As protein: CASSLLASYNEQFF.

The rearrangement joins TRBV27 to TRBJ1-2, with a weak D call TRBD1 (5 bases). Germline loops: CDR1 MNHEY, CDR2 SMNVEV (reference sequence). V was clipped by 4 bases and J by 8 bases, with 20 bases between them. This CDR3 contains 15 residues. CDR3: CASSWGGKATYGYTF. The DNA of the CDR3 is TGTGCCAGCAGTTGGGGCGGGAAGGCCACATACGGCTACACCTTC.

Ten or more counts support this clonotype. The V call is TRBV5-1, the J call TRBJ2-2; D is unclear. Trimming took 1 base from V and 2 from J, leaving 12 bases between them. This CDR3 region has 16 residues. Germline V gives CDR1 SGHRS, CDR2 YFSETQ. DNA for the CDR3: TGCGCCAGCAGCTTGTATGGGATGGTCAACACCGGGGAGCTGTTTTTT. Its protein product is CASSLYGMVNTGELFF.

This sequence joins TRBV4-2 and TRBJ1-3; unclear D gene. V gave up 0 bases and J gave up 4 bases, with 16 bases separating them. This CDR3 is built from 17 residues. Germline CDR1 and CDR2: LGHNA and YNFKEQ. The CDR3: CASSQDGGSKRGNTIYF. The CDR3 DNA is TGTGCCAGCAGCCAAGATGGAGGCAGTAAAAGAGGAAACACCATATATTTT.

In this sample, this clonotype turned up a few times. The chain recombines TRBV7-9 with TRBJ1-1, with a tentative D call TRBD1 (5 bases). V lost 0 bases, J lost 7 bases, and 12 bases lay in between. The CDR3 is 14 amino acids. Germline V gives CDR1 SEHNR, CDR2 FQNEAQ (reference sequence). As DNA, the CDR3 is TGTGCCAGCAGCTTAGCCCATCCCGGGGGTGAAGCTTTCTTT. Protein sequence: CASSLAHPGGEAFF.

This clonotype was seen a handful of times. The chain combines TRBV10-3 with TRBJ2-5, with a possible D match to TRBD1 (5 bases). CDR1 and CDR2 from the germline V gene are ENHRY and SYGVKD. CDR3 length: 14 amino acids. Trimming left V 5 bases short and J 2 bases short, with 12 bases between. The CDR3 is CAISSQGNQETQYF. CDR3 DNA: TGTGCCATCAGTTCTCAGGGAAATCAAGAGACCCAGTACTTC.

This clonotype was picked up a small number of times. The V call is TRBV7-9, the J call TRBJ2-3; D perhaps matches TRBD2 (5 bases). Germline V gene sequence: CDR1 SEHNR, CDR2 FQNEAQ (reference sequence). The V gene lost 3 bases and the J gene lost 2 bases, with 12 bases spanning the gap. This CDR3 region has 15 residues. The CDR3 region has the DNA TGTGCCAGCAGCTTTAGCGCACAGCCCACAGATACGCAGTATTTT. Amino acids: CASSFSAQPTDTQYF.

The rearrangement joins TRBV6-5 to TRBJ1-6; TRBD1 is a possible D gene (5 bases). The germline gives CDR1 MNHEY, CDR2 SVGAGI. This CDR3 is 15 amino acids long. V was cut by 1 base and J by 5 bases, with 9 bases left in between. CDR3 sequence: CASSYLGRNNSPLHF. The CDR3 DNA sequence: TGTGCCAGCAGTTACTTGGGGCGGAATAATTCACCCCTCCACTTT.

The CDR3 protein is CASSLERNNEQFF. The CDR3, as DNA: TGTGCCAGCAGTTTAGAACGCAACAATGAGCAGTTCTTC. The rearrangement joins TRBV12-3 or TRBV12-4 to TRBJ2-1; D is unresolved. Trimming removed 1 base at V and 5 bases at J, with 6 bases between. This CDR3 contains 13 residues.

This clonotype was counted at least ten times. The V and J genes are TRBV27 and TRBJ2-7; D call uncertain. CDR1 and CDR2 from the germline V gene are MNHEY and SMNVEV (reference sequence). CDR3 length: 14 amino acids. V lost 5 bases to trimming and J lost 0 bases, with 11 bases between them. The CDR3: CASSPRLTSYEQYV. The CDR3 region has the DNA TGTGCCAGCAGTCCACGACTTACCTCCTACGAGCAGTACGTC.

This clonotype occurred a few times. CDR3 residues: CASKAGGGGELFF. DNA for the CDR3: TGTGCCAGCAAGGCGGGGGGCGGCGGGGAGCTGTTTTTT. The genes are TRBV2 and TRBJ2-2; 8 positions match TRBD2. Germline CDR1 SNHLY, CDR2 FYNNEI. With 7 bases clipped from V and 7 bases from J, the junction kept 5 bases outside the gene matches. The CDR3 covers 13 residues.

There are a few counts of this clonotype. The CDR3 DNA is TGCAGCTCCGGGACAGGGGGCTATGGCTACACCTTC. Its protein product is CSSGTGGYGYTF. The chain recombines TRBV29-1 with TRBJ1-2, with 11 bases that match TRBD1. The germline V gene has CDR1 SQVTM and CDR2 ANQGSEA. The CDR3 loop spans 12 amino acids. The V segment lost 8 bases and the J segment 4 bases; nucleotides outside the gene matches: 3.

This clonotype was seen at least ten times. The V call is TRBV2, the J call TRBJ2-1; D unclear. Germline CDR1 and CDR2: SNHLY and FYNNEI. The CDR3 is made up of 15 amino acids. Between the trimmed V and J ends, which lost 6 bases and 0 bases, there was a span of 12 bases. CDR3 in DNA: TGTGCCAGCAGGCGGACGGTAAGCTCCTACAATGAGCAGTTCTTC. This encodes CASRRTVSSYNEQFF.